Each of the 21 T cell receptor beta chains below was sequenced from the same sample in a study of beta chain features in type 1 diabetes. Whole-study results and caveats: Shorter TCRB CDR3s, moderately but significantly so, were found in Type 1 diabetes patients in all four CD4+ subsets.

Since all of the isolated RNA was reverse transcribed, expressed TCRB transcripts were what got sequenced. The table came from immunoSEQ multiplex PCR; TCRdb's copy has only in-frame clones and leaves some out. The profile covers approximately 730,000 clones, with 13% appearing a single time and about 0.02% taken by the ten largest. What these receptors recognize is not known. The specimen was naive CD4+ T cells from blood. The receptors were gathered from a man between 18 and 35 years old with type 1 diabetes.

This clone has more than one count but fewer than ten. Relative to the germline gene, one junction end is altered; a read error may explain this. J is TRBJ1-3 and V is TRBV25-1; D remains ambiguous. Germline assignment: CDR1 MGHDK and CDR2 SYGVNS. The CDR3 has 12 amino acids. The CDR3 loop reads CASRESGNTIYF. The CDR3 coding sequence is TGTGCCAGCAGGGAATCTGGAAACACCATATATTTT.

V is TRBV23-1 and J is TRBJ2-1, with 7 bases identical to TRBD1. TRBV23-1 is noted as an ORF with a role that remains uncertain. The CDR3 runs to 17 residues. The junction had 9 bases not matched to a gene; V was cut back by 4 bases and J by 0 bases. Here the CDR3 reads CASSPGTDCSSYNEQFF. The CDR3 nucleotides read TGCGCCAGCAGTCCCGGGACAGACTGCAGCTCCTACAATGAGCAGTTCTTC.

The chain links TRBV6-6 to TRBJ2-2; tentatively, D is TRBD2 (5 bases). V lost 4 bases to trimming and J lost 6 bases, with 12 bases between them. The CDR3 is made up of 14 amino acids. Germline CDR1 reads MNHNY; CDR2 reads SVGAGI (reference sequence). The CDR3: CASSWSDLPGELFF. The CDR3 DNA reads as TGTGCCAGCAGTTGGTCGGACTTGCCCGGGGAGCTGTTTTTT.

CDR3 in DNA: TGCAGCGTTGTGGAGGGATCCTACAATGAGCAGTTCTTC. This translates into CSVVEGSYNEQFF. The V and J genes are TRBV29-1 and TRBJ2-1, with a possible D match to TRBD2 (6 bases). Germline values: CDR1 SQVTM, CDR2 ANQGSEA. This CDR3 spans 13 amino acids. Trimming removed 4 bases at V and 1 base at J, with 8 bases between.

Note on this clone: The same CDR3 can be traced to other DNA sequences in this sample. The CDR3 coding sequence is TGCGCCAGCAGCTTGGACGGGAATCAGCCCCAGCATTTT. Translated, it gives CASSLDGNQPQHF. The chain couples TRBV5-1 to TRBJ1-5; D unclear. This CDR3 region has 13 residues. Trimming took 0 bases from V and 4 from J, leaving 5 bases between them. Looked up from germline, CDR1 is SGHRS and CDR2 is YFSETQ.

Only a few counts were recorded for this clone. CDR3 sequence reads: CASSSGSGTAEAFF. CDR3 DNA: TGTGCCAGCAGCTCGGGCTCCGGGACAGCTGAAGCTTTCTTT. The rearrangement links TRBV7-2 to TRBJ1-1, with TRBD1 identical over 7 bases. J lost 6 bases, V lost 4 bases, and 8 bases had no gene match. The germline V gene encodes CDR1 SGHTA and CDR2 FQGNSA. The CDR3 loop spans 14 amino acids.

The chain employs TRBV7-3 and TRBJ2-3; TRBD2 agrees at 13 bases. Trimming removed 5 bases from V and 1 base from J; junction bases left unmatched: 3. Germline CDR1 is SGHTA and CDR2 is FQGTGA. This CDR3 contains 16 residues. The CDR3 bases are TGTGCCAGCAGCGCCGGACTAGCGGGGGGCACAGATACGCAGTATTTT. Its translation: CASSAGLAGGTDTQYF.

The chain carries TRBV9 and TRBJ2-2; 14 bases line up with TRBD2. Trimming took 4 bases from V and 1 from J; bases not matched to a gene: 6. Germline CDR1 is SGDLS and CDR2 is YYNGEE. CDR3 length: 18 amino acids. CDR3 residues: CASSPGLAGVGNTGELFF. CDR3 sequence (DNA): TGTGCCAGCAGCCCGGGACTAGCGGGGGTGGGGAACACCGGGGAGCTGTTTTTT.

The chain carries TRBV7-2 and TRBJ1-5; 8 bases fit TRBD1. With 0 bases clipped from V and 5 bases from J, the junction kept 6 bases outside the gene matches. The CDR3 consists of 16 residues. Germline V CDR1 and CDR2: SGHTA, FQGNSA. CDR3 nucleotide sequence: TGTGCCAGCAGCTTAGCTTTGGACAGGGCCGATCAGCCCCAGCATTTT. Translated, it gives CASSLALDRADQPQHF.

The J gene is TRBJ2-7, the V gene TRBV5-1, with D tentatively TRBD1 (6 bases). Trimming took off 2 bases at V and 3 bases at J, with 15 bases between the two ends. Germline V CDR1 and CDR2: SGHRS, YFSETQ. The CDR3 loop spans 15 amino acids. CDR3 loop: CASSFTPGTLYEQYF. The DNA of the CDR3 is TGCGCCAGCAGCTTTACACCCGGGACACTCTACGAGCAGTACTTC.

The V gene is TRBV6-6, the J gene TRBJ2-3; possibly TRBD1 for D (6 bases). Per the germline V gene, CDR1 is MNHNY and CDR2 is SVGAGI (reference sequence). CDR3 length equals 14 residues. V dropped 8 bases and J dropped 2 bases, with 14 bases sitting between them. The CDR3, as DNA: TGTGCCAGCCTGGCGAGGGGGACCACAGATACGCAGTATTTT. As protein: CASLARGTTDTQYF.

This clone has more than one count but fewer than ten. This chain connects TRBV4-2 to TRBJ1-2, with a possible D match to TRBD1 (5 bases). The CDR3 consists of 17 residues. Trimming removed 0 bases from V and 4 bases from J, with 18 bases in between. Germline V lookup: CDR1 LGHNA, CDR2 YNFKEQ. This CDR3 is CASSQDTGVQGSYGYTF. DNA of the CDR3: TGTGCCAGCAGCCAAGATACTGGTGTTCAGGGTTCCTATGGCTACACCTTC.

Only a few counts were recorded for this clone. The chain has TRBV6-1 and TRBJ2-3; D gene unclear. The length of the CDR3 is 14 residues. Germline CDR1 is MNHNS and CDR2 is SASEGT. The ends were cut back, 2 bases at V and 1 base at J, with 7 bases in the middle. CDR3 sequence: CASSENYGTDTQYF. CDR3 nucleotides: TGTGCCAGCAGTGAAAATTATGGCACAGATACGCAGTATTTT.

In this sample, this clone turned up a few times. The rearrangement links TRBV7-2 to TRBJ2-3; D is tentatively TRBD1 or TRBD2 (5 bases each). CDR1 is SGHTA and CDR2 is FQGNSA in the germline V gene. V was trimmed by 5 bases and J by 2 bases, leaving 14 bases between them. This CDR3 is 15 amino acids long. This CDR3 is CASSPEGYPTDTQYF. CDR3 coding DNA: TGTGCCAGCAGCCCTGAGGGGTACCCCACAGATACGCAGTATTTT.

This rearrangement joins TRBV5-4 to TRBJ2-3, with TRBD1 as a possible D gene (5 bases). This CDR3 region has 15 residues. CDR1 is SGHNT, CDR2 YYREEE, per germline (reference sequence). Trimming took 2 bases from V and 6 from J, leaving 16 bases between them. CDR3 nucleotides: TGTGCCAGCAGCTTCGGCGCCCAGGGTGGTGATACGCAGTATTTT. It codes for CASSFGAQGGDTQYF.

In this sample, this clone turned up a few times. The rearrangement uses TRBV28 and TRBJ2-7; D is undetermined. This CDR3 has 13 amino acids. Germline lookup yields CDR1 MDHEN and CDR2 SYDVKM. V gave up 6 bases and J gave up 2 bases, with 11 bases separating them. CDR3 in amino acids: CASRSPSAYEQYF. Here the CDR3 DNA reads TGTGCCAGCAGGTCACCATCGGCCTACGAGCAGTACTTC.

The V call is TRBV19, the J call TRBJ2-5; 7 bases fit TRBD1. Germline V gene data show CDR1 as LNHDA and CDR2 as SQIVND (reference sequence). The CDR3 totals 15 residues. The junction had 15 bases not matched to a gene; V was cut back by 7 bases and J by 7 bases. The CDR3 DNA reads as TGTGCCAGTATGAACCCCGGACAGGCTCCGAGGACCCAGTACTTC. It specifies CASMNPGQAPRTQYF.

As for this clone: An end of the junction differs from the germline gene, which may be a read error. CDR3 residues: CSPRDGTEAFF. The CDR3 DNA sequence: TGCAGTCCTAGGGACGGGACTGAAGCTTTCTTT. The chain recombines TRBV20-1 with TRBJ1-1; TRBD1 might be the D (5 bases). CDR1 DFQATT and CDR2 SNEGSKA come from the germline V gene (reference sequence). There are 11 residues in the CDR3.

This clone appeared a few times. J is TRBJ2-1 and V is TRBV4-1; D is possibly TRBD1 (5 bases). This CDR3 is 17 amino acids long. V lost 0 bases and J 0 bases, leaving 12 bases between the germline ends. Germline loops: CDR1 MGHRA, CDR2 YSYEKL. The CDR3 sequence: CASSQDRGRSSYNEQFF. CDR3 in DNA: TGCGCCAGCAGCCAAGATAGGGGCAGGAGCTCCTACAATGAGCAGTTCTTC.

The chain couples TRBV25-1 to TRBJ2-1; TRBD1 agrees at 8 bases. Per the germline V gene, CDR1 is MGHDK and CDR2 is SYGVNS. There are 17 residues in the CDR3. J gave up 0 bases and V 4 bases, and 8 bases lay outside the gene matches. CDR3 DNA sequence: TGTGCCAGCAGTGGGACACCCGGACAGGGCTCCTACAATGAGCAGTTCTTC. This gives the protein CASSGTPGQGSYNEQFF.

Of note for this clone: This specimen includes other DNA sequences encoding the same CDR3. The gene calls are TRBV30 and TRBJ2-3, with D perhaps matching TRBD1 (6 bases). Germline values: CDR1 GTSNPN, CDR2 SVGIG (reference sequence). The CDR3 totals 14 residues. V lost 0 bases to trimming and J lost 0 bases, with 7 bases between them. The CDR3 spells CAWSVGGSTDTQYF. The CDR3 DNA follows: TGTGCCTGGAGTGTAGGGGGTAGCACAGATACGCAGTATTTT. Full variable domain (remainder filled in from reference TRBV30 and TRBJ2-3): SQTIHQWPATLVQPVGSPLSLECTVEGTSNPNLYWYRQAAGRGLQLLFYSVGIGQISSEVPQNLSASRPQDRQFILSSKKLLLSDSGFYLCAWSVGGSTDTQYFGPGTRLTVL.